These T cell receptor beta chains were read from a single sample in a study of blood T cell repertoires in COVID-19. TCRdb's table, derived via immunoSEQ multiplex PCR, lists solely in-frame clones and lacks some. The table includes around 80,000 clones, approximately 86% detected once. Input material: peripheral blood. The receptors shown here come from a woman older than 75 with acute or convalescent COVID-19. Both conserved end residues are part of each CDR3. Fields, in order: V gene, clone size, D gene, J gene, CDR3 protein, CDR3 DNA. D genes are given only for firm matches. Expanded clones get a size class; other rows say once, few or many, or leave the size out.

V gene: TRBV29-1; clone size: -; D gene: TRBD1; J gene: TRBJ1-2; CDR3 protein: CSVESYRGYGYTF; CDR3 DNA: TGCAGCGTTGAAAGTTACAGGGGTTATGGCTACACCTTC
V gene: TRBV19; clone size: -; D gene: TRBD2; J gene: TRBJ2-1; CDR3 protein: CASSVTSGAYNEQFF; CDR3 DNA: TGTGCCAGTAGTGTGACTAGCGGAGCCTACAATGAGCAGTTCTTC
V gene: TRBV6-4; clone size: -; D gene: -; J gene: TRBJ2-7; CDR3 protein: CASSELPQTGSYEQYF; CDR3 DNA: TGTGCCAGCAGTGAGCTTCCCCAGACAGGTTCCTACGAGCAGTACTTC
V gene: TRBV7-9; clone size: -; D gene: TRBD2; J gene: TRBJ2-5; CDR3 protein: CASSFLTGLAGVETQYF; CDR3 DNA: TGTGCCAGCAGCTTCCTTACAGGACTAGCGGGGGTAGAGACCCAGTACTTC
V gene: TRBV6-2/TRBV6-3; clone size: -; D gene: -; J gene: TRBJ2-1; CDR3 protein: CASSYRAGPYNEQFF; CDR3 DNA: TGTGCCAGCAGTTACCGGGCGGGACCATACAATGAGCAGTTCTTC
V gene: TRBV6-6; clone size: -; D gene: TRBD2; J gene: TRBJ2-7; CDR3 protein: CASGPTSGSYEQYF; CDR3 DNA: TGTGCCAGCGGCCCGACTAGCGGATCCTACGAGCAGTACTTC
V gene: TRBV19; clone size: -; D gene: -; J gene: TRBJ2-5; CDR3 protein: CASSMRSSPPSETQYF; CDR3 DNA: TGTGCCAGTAGTATGAGGAGCTCACCACCTTCGGAGACCCAGTACTTC
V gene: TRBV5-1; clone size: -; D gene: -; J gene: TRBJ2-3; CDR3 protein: CASSLSGLRTDTQYF; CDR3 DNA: TGCGCCAGCAGCTTGTCCGGACTTCGCACAGATACGCAGTATTTT
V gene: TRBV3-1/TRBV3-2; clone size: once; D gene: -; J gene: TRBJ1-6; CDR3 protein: CASSPVAVSNSPLHF; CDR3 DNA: TGTGCCAGCAGCCCTGTCGCGGTATCTAATTCACCCCTCCACTTT
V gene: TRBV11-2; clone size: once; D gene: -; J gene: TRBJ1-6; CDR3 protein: CASSLFGSNSPLHF; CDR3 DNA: TGTGCCAGCAGCTTATTCGGGAGTAATTCACCCCTCCACTTT
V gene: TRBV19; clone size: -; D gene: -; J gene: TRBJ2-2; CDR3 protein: CASSPIVGGNTGELFF; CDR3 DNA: TGTGCCAGTAGCCCCATAGTGGGGGGGAACACCGGGGAGCTGTTTTTT
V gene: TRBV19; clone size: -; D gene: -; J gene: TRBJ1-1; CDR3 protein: CASSIAVVNTEAFF; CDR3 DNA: TGTGCCAGTAGTATAGCCGTTGTGAACACTGAAGCTTTCTTT
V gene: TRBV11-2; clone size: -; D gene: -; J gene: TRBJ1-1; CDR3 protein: CASSFRGNTEAFF; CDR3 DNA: TGTGCCAGCAGCTTCAGGGGGAACACTGAAGCTTTCTTT
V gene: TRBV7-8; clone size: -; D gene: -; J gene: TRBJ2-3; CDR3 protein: CASSLTADTQYF; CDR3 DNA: TGTGCCAGCAGCTTAACGGCAGATACGCAGTATTTT
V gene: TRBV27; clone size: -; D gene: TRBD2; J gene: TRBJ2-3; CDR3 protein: CASSPLAGSTDTQYF; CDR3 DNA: TGTGCCAGCAGTCCCCTAGCGGGGAGCACAGATACGCAGTATTTT
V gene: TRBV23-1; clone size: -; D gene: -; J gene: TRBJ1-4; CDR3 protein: CASSQSPRQIKCF; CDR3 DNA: TGCGCCAGCAGTCAATCCCCCCGACAAATTAAATGCTTT
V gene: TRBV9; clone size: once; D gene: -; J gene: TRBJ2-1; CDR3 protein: CASSVELAGYNEQFF; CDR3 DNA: TGTGCCAGCAGCGTAGAATTAGCAGGGTACAATGAGCAGTTCTTC
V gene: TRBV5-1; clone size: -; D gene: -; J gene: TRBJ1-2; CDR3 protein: CASSTQGGPNYGYTF; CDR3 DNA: TGCGCCAGCAGCACCCAGGGAGGGCCTAACTATGGCTACACCTTC
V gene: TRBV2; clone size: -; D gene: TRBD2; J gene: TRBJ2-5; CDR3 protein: CASSDGSGGPQETQYF; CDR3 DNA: TGTGCCAGCAGTGACGGGTCGGGGGGACCCCAAGAGACCCAGTACTTC
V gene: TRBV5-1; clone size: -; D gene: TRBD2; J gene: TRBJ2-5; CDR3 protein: CASRTLAGGPQETQYF; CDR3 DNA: TGCGCCAGCAGAACCCTAGCGGGGGGGCCGCAAGAGACCCAGTACTTC
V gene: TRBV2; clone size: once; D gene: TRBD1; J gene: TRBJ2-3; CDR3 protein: CASILDRGSADTQYF; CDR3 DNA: TGTGCCAGCATTCTGGACAGGGGCAGCGCAGATACGCAGTATTTT
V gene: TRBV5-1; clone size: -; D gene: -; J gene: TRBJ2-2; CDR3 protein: CASSSNMNTGELFF; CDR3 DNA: TGCGCCAGCAGCTCGAACATGAACACCGGGGAGCTGTTTTTT
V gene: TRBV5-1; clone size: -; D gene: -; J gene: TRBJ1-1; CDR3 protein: CASSFASSGTEAFF; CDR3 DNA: TGCGCCAGCAGCTTCGCCAGCTCGGGGACTGAAGCTTTCTTT
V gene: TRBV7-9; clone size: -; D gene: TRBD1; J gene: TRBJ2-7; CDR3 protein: CASTRTGALNEQYF; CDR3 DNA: TGTGCCAGCACCCGGACAGGGGCTTTGAACGAGCAGTACTTC
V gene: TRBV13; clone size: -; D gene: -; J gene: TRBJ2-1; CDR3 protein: CASSSLDDPSSQTYNEQFF; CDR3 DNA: TGTGCCAGCAGCTCGTTAGATGACCCGTCCTCACAGACATACAATGAGCAGTTCTTC
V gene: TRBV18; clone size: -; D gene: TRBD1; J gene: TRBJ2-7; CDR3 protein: CASSPAWTGGLYEQYF; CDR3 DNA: TGTGCCAGCTCACCTGCCTGGACAGGGGGCCTCTACGAGCAGTACTTC
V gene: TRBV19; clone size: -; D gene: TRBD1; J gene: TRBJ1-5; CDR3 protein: CASRQGQVNQPQHF; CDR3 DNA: TGTGCCAGTAGACAGGGACAGGTTAATCAGCCCCAGCATTTT
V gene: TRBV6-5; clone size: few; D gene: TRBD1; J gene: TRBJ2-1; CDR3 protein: CASRNRDRVGNEQFF; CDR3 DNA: TGTGCCAGCAGGAACCGGGACAGGGTGGGCAATGAGCAGTTCTTC